Each of the 5 T cell receptor beta chains below was sequenced from the same sample in a study of blood T cell repertoires in COVID-19 (dated by TCRdb to the early 2020s). The method was the immunoSEQ multiplex PCR assay. The table comes from immuneACCESS by way of TCRdb, which keeps in-frame sequences with V and J called. Part of the clones is missing from these tables; in studies checked, under half for an unresolved V gene and the rest for unknown reasons. In this sample the table shows approximately 290,000 clones, approximately 85% of which occur a single time. The biggest ten clones account for more than 4% of the sample. The sample comprised PBMCs or T cells enriched from blood (not recorded which). The receptors were gathered from a woman aged 30 to 39 who had recovered from COVID-19.

V is TRBV11-3 and J is TRBJ2-1; 8 bases fit TRBD1. J gave up 0 bases and V 5 bases, and 6 bases lay outside the gene matches. This CDR3 has 16 amino acids. Per the germline V gene, CDR1 is SGHNT and CDR2 is YENEEA. For the CDR3, the DNA is TGTGCCAGCAGCGGTAGGACAGGGAGCTCCTACAATGAGCAGTTCTTC. Translation: CASSGRTGSSYNEQFF.

The chain carries TRBV5-1 and TRBJ1-1, with 10 bases identical to TRBD1. The CDR3 sequence is 15 residues long. Looked up from germline, CDR1 is SGHRS and CDR2 is YFSETQ. V dropped 4 bases and J dropped 1; count of bases not matched to a gene: 4. The CDR3 protein is CASSRGQGRNTEAFF. The CDR3 coding sequence is TGCGCCAGCAGCCGGGGACAGGGGAGGAACACTGAAGCTTTCTTT. Together with reference TRBV5-1 and TRBJ1-1, the CDR3 gives the full variable domain: KAGVTQTPRYLIKTRGQQVTLSCSPISGHRSVSWYQQTPGQGLQFLFEYFSETQRNKGNFPGRFSGRQFSNSRSEMNVSTLELGDSALYLCASSRGQGRNTEAFFGQGTRLTVV.

The V and J genes are TRBV27 and TRBJ1-2, with a weak D call TRBD1 (6 bases). V was cut by 8 bases and J by 4 bases, with 11 bases left in between. Germline V gene data show CDR1 as MNHEY and CDR2 as SMNVEV (reference sequence). CDR3 length: 12 residues. CDR3: CASGGALYGYTF. CDR3 in DNA: TGTGCCAGCGGGGGCGCCCTCTATGGCTACACCTTC.

The chain carries TRBV27 and TRBJ2-3, with TRBD2 identical over 9 bases. There are 15 residues in the CDR3. Germline loops: CDR1 MNHEY, CDR2 SMNVEV (reference sequence). V shed 2 bases, J shed 0 bases, and the junction held 0 bases outside the gene matches. The CDR3 region has the DNA TGTGCCAGCAGTTTAGCGGGAGGGAGCACAGATACGCAGTATTTT. Translating gives CASSLAGGSTDTQYF.

The rearrangement links TRBV21-1 to TRBJ1-2. TRBV21-1 is a pseudogene. This CDR3 has 14 residues. The CDR3 here is CASSKVEYQMGYTF. The CDR3 bases are TGTGCCAGCAGCAAAGTGGAGTACCAAATGGGCTACACCTTC.